A selection of T cell receptor beta chains follows, all from one sample in a study of T cells in localized non-small cell lung cancer. TCRdb keeps only in-frame clones here, not all; method: immunoSEQ multiplex PCR. The sample consists of roughly 2,100 clones, about 32% of them appearing once. The sample consisted of normal lung tissue next to the tumor, taken before any cancer treatment. These receptors came from a woman between 35 and 75 years old with stage II squamous cell lung carcinoma. CDR3s include the opening cysteine and the closing phenylalanine or tryptophan. The D gene is left open where the match is weak. The listing skips clone size in some rows; elsewhere it reads once, few, many or a size class.

abundance: .
v_gene: TRBV19
d_gene: .
j_gene: TRBJ1-5
CDR3aa: CASSLGQYNQPQHF
CDR3nt: TGTGCCAGTAGTTTAGGACAGTACAATCAGCCCCAGCATTTT

abundance: .
v_gene: TRBV11-3
d_gene: .
j_gene: TRBJ1-1
CDR3aa: CASSPRDRMNTEAFF
CDR3nt: TGTGCCAGCAGCCCCAGGGACCGAATGAACACTGAAGCTTTCTTT

abundance: few
v_gene: TRBV6-8
d_gene: TRBD2
j_gene: TRBJ2-4
CDR3aa: CASSYSGGRDIQYF
CDR3nt: TGTGCCAGCAGTTACTCTGGCGGGAGGGACATTCAGTACTTC

abundance: few
v_gene: TRBV28
d_gene: .
j_gene: TRBJ2-3
CDR3aa: CASSFPPPSTDTQYF
CDR3nt: TGTGCCAGCAGTTTTCCCCCGCCTAGCACAGATACGCAGTATTTT

abundance: .
v_gene: TRBV6-8
d_gene: .
j_gene: TRBJ2-1
CDR3aa: CASSYSETGEQFF
CDR3nt: TGTGCCAGCAGTTACTCCGAGACCGGTGAGCAGTTCTTC

abundance: .
v_gene: TRBV10-2
d_gene: .
j_gene: TRBJ2-5
CDR3aa: CASSTIEGQETQYF
CDR3nt: TGCGCCAGCAGTACGATCGAGGGCCAAGAGACCCAGTACTTC

abundance: few
v_gene: TRBV6-8
d_gene: .
j_gene: TRBJ2-5
CDR3aa: CASWSGHSAGETQYF
CDR3nt: TGTGCCAGCTGGAGTGGGCATTCGGCGGGGGAGACCCAGTACTTC

abundance: .
v_gene: TRBV6-1
d_gene: .
j_gene: TRBJ2-6
CDR3aa: CASSEGFSGANVLTF
CDR3nt: TGTGCCAGCAGTGAAGGTTTCTCTGGGGCCAACGTCCTGACTTTC

abundance: large
v_gene: TRBV28
d_gene: .
j_gene: TRBJ1-2
CDR3aa: CASSIKVYGYTF
CDR3nt: TGTGCCAGCAGTATTAAGGTATATGGCTACACCTTC

abundance: .
v_gene: TRBV18
d_gene: .
j_gene: TRBJ2-1
CDR3aa: CASSPTVGGAYNEQFF
CDR3nt: TGTGCCAGCTCACCAACGGTGGGTGGAGCTTACAATGAGCAGTTCTTC

abundance: .
v_gene: TRBV9
d_gene: .
j_gene: TRBJ1-1
CDR3aa: CASSIRTVNTEAFF
CDR3nt: TGTGCCAGCAGCATACGTACGGTGAACACTGAAGCTTTCTTT